This TCR beta chain was documented in a study of OX40 agonist ivuxolimab in advanced cancers. Notes on the study in general: Clonal expansion was seen in CD4+ and CD8+ blood T cells by week 6 at 0.1 to 3.0 mg/kg. Part of the nonresponder group also had normalized T-cell clonal expansion that was low.

The sampling schedule covered blood at baseline, cycle 4 day 1, and cycle 7 day 1. This clone was recorded once. Its antigen remains unidentified. Here immunoSEQ multiplex PCR was the method, and the copy in TCRdb shows in-frame clones only, minus some. The table lists approximately 70,000 clones, roughly 90% of them singletons. This receptor was obtained from an adult with an advanced solid tumor such as melanoma, head and neck, liver or kidney cancer. Here the sequenced sample was CD4+ or CD8+ T cells sorted from blood, taken in a trial of the OX40 agonist ivuxolimab.

The CDR3 region has the DNA TGTGCCAGTAAGTTACAGGGGAATGGGAACACTGAAGCTTTCTTT. It yields the protein CASKLQGNGNTEAFF. The rearrangement links TRBV19 to TRBJ1-1, with 7 bases that match TRBD1. The V gene end was trimmed by 7 bases and the J gene end by 1 base; junction bases not matched to a gene: 9. CDR3 size: 15 residues. Germline V gene data show CDR1 as LNHDA and CDR2 as SQIVND (reference sequence).